A selection of T cell receptor beta chains follows, all from one sample in a study of T cells expressing NK-cell markers. TCRdb reprocessed the 5' RACE reads and reports one entry per CDR3 protein, with no DNA. The listing records about 400,000 distinct CDR3 sequences. Sequencing used blood T cells: a sorted CD56 or NKG2C T cell subset, CD4+ or CD8+ T cells, or bulk PBMC T cells (not recorded which). The receptors here all came from a woman aged 45-65 years in good health. Each CDR3 is given with its conserved first and last residue.

cdr3_aa j_call cdr3_length v_call
CASSVRGSGVTGELFF TRBJ2-2 16 TRBV25-1
CAIRPRAQSQETQYF TRBJ2-5 15 TRBV10-3
CSVGEGLPFFRTDTQYF TRBJ2-3 17 TRBV29-1
CASIVLSGTGGRETQYF TRBJ2-5 17 TRBV19
CATGPRDRDYEQYF TRBJ2-7 14 TRBV24-1
CSARDRRINQPQHF TRBJ1-5 14 TRBV20-1
CSAATGGEGYQPQHF TRBJ1-5 15 TRBV20-1
CASSVTGGGNTEAFF TRBJ1-1 15 TRBV28
CASSSPTAANTGELFF TRBJ2-2 16 TRBV7-9
CASSLEGGGQGSSQPQHF TRBJ1-5 18 TRBV5-1
CASSFRVKAGELFF TRBJ2-2 14 TRBV7-3
CASLSTGGGNEQFF TRBJ2-1 14 TRBV5-1
CSGHKGGNNTGELFF TRBJ2-2 15 TRBV20-1
CASTHRRSSTDTQYF TRBJ2-3 15 TRBV2
CASSQEEVTDTQYF TRBJ2-3 14 TRBV4-1
CASSTHRAPSTDTQYF TRBJ2-3 16 TRBV7-9
CASSLALRTGDDGYTF TRBJ1-2 16 TRBV5-1
CASSLGANSDGYTF TRBJ1-2 14 TRBV7-9
CATSFATLNTGELFF TRBJ2-2 15 TRBV24-1
CATSDADRVYPFF TRBJ2-1 13 TRBV24-1
CSVDRGETDTQYF TRBJ2-3 13 TRBV29-1
CATGTGDNEQFF TRBJ2-1 12 TRBV12-3/TRBV12-4
CATQGLAGPDTQYF TRBJ2-3 14 TRBV28
CASSLDTGGGYTF TRBJ1-2 13 TRBV7-9
CASSRETGGKNTEAFF TRBJ1-1 16 TRBV5-1
CATSRLDGLDTGELFF TRBJ2-2 16 TRBV15
CASSQGPKGLGWDTEAFF TRBJ1-1 18 TRBV3-1
CASSLDGGGDSPLHF TRBJ1-6 15 TRBV5-1
CASSLGQGITEQFF TRBJ2-1 14 TRBV7-3
CASSFGTGVKGTQYF TRBJ2-5 15 TRBV5-4
CASSQQRGNYPFF TRBJ2-1 13 TRBV7-3
CASSLFMRVVYNEQFF TRBJ2-1 16 TRBV7-2
CSARRDRGEQYF TRBJ2-7 12 TRBV20-1
CASSPPRGQGRTDTQYF TRBJ2-3 17 TRBV18
CAAGRDSETQYF TRBJ2-5 12 TRBV5-1
CASSHRLRATYGYTF TRBJ1-2 15 TRBV3-1
CASSHLGQGEGEKLFF TRBJ1-4 16 TRBV3-1
CASSSGQGYTQYF TRBJ2-3 13 TRBV7-2
CATSDFGADTQYF TRBJ2-3 13 TRBV24-1
CASSRSSGTGGREQFF TRBJ2-1 16 TRBV7-2
CASSEEGLAGVVQFF TRBJ2-1 15 TRBV2
CASRRTSGSQETQYF TRBJ2-5 15 TRBV12-3/TRBV12-4
CASSLLAAPRFGVYEQYF TRBJ2-7 18 TRBV5-5
CASSEGPKVPEQFF TRBJ2-1 14 TRBV2
CAISEGATGNQPQHF TRBJ1-5 15 TRBV10-3
CSAREVSGGWDEQFF TRBJ2-1 15 TRBV20-1
CASSEGHTLNTGELFF TRBJ2-2 16 TRBV6-1
CASSMIAGFGGRSYNEQFF TRBJ2-1 19 TRBV5-5
CASSYPGTPSTDTQYF TRBJ2-3 16 TRBV6-6
CASSSPSGTVNTEAFF TRBJ1-1 16 TRBV6-6
CASSYTGLEPYEQYF TRBJ2-7 15 TRBV19
CSVRLLGGAGGYTF TRBJ1-2 14 TRBV29-1
CASKQVSYNEQFF TRBJ2-1 13 TRBV12-3/TRBV12-4
CASSPGGTGWYEQYF TRBJ2-7 15 TRBV12-3/TRBV12-4
CSASFRSNEQFF TRBJ2-1 12 TRBV20-1
CASRSTGGSYNEQFF TRBJ2-1 15 TRBV12-3/TRBV12-4
CASRYRWTGDTEAFF TRBJ1-1 15 TRBV12-3/TRBV12-4
CASSQDRGSSYNSPLHF TRBJ1-6 17 TRBV4-1
CASRVGGSTSTDTQYF TRBJ2-3 16 TRBV12-3/TRBV12-4